This T cell receptor (beta chain) was captured by sequencing in a study of radiotherapy plus CTLA-4 blockade in lung cancer. About the study: Among enrolled patients, 15% to 20% responded and around 30% achieved disease control.

Study-level findings and limits: After radiotherapy and ipilimumab, tumor-derived clones expanded in peripheral blood. Reportedly, early blood T cell clone dynamics best predicted response, with interferon-beta.

Those patients who had chemo-refractory metastatic non-small-cell lung cancer were given focal radiation along with CTLA-4 blockade through ipilimumab. Of note for this clone: The antigen remains unidentified.

Some clones are missing from TCRdb's copy, which holds only in-frame ones; the method was immunoSEQ multiplex PCR. The data show about 40,000 clones, with approximately 75% seen just once and 23% held by the top ten. Looked up from germline, CDR1 is LNHDA and CDR2 is SQIVND (reference sequence). CDR3 length equals 15 residues. The V gene end was trimmed by 5 bases and the J gene end by 3 bases; junction bases not matched to a gene: 5. The genes are TRBV19 and TRBJ2-5, with 11 bases lining up with TRBD2. The source is a human donor with non-small cell lung cancer that progressed on radiotherapy plus ipilimumab. Sequencing was performed on peripheral blood, taken from a patient treated with radiotherapy plus ipilimumab. DNA of the CDR3: TGTGCCAGTAGTCCACTAGCGGGGGCCAAAGAGACCCAGTACTTC. Its translation: CASSPLAGAKETQYF.